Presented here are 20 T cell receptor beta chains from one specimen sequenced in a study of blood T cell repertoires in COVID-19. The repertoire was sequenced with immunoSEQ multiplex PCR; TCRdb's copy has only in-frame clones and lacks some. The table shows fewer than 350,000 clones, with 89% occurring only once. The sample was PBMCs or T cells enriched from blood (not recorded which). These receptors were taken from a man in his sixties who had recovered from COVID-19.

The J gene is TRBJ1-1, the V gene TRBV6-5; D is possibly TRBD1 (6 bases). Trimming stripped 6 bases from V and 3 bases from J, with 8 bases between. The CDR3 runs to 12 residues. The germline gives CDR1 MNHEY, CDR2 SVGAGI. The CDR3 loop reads CASRDRDTEAFF. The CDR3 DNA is TGTGCCAGCAGGGACAGAGACACTGAAGCTTTCTTT.

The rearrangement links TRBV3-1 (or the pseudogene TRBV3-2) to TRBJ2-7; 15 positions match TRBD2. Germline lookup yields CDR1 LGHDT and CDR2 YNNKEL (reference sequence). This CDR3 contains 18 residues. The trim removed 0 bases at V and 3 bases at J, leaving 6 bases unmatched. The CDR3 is CASSQDRGLAGGNYEQYF. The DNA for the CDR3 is TGTGCCAGCAGCCAAGATCGGGGACTAGCGGGAGGCAACTACGAGCAGTACTTC.

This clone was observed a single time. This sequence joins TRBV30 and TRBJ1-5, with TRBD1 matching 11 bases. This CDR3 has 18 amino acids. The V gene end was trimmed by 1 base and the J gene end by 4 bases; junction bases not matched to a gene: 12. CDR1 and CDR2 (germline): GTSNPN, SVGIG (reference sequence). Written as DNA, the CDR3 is TGTGCCTGGAGTGGGGGAAGACAGGACAGGGGGCTGAATCAGCCCCAGCATTTT. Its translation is CAWSGGRQDRGLNQPQHF.

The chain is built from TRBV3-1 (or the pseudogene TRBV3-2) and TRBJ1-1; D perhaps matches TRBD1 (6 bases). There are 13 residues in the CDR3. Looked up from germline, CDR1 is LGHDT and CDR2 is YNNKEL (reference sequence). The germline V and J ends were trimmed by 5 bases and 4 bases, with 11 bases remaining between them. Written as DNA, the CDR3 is TGTGCCAGCAGCGTGGGGGCACGCACTGAAGCTTTCTTT. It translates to CASSVGARTEAFF.

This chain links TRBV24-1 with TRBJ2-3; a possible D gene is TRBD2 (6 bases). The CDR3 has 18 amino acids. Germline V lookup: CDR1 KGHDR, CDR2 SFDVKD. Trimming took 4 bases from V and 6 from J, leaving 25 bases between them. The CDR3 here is CATSDARGVAPLGDTQYF. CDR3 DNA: TGTGCCACCAGTGACGCTCGCGGGGTAGCGCCATTAGGGGATACGCAGTATTTT.

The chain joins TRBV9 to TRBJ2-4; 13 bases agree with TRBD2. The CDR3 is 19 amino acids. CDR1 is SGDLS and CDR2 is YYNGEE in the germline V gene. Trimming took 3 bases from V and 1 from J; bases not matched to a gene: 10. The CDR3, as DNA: TGTGCCAGCAGCGCAAAACTAGCGGGAGGGCCGGTGGCCAAAAACATTCAGTACTTC. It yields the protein CASSAKLAGGPVAKNIQYF.

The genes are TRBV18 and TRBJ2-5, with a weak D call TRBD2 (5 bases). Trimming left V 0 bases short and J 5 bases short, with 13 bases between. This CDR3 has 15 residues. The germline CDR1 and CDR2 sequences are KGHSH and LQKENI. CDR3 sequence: CASSPPRARGETQYF. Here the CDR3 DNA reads TGTGCCAGCTCACCACCGAGGGCTCGAGGGGAGACCCAGTACTTC.

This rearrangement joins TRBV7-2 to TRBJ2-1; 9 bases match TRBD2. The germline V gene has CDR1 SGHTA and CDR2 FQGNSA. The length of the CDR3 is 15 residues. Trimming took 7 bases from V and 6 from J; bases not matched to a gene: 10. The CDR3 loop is CASTPGAGGINEQFF. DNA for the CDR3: TGTGCCAGCACCCCAGGGGCGGGAGGGATCAATGAGCAGTTCTTC.

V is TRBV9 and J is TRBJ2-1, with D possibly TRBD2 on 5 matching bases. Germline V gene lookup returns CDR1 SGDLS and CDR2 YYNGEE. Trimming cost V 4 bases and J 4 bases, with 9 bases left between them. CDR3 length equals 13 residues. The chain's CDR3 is CASSLTGYNEQFF. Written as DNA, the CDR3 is TGTGCCAGCAGCCTTACGGGGTACAATGAGCAGTTCTTC.

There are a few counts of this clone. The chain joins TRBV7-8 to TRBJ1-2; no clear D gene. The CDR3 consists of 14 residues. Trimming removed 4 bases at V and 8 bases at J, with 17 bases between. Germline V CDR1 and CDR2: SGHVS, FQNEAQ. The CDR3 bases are TGTGCCAGCAGCTCCATCGACCGCCCAGGCGGCTACACCTTC. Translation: CASSSIDRPGGYTF.

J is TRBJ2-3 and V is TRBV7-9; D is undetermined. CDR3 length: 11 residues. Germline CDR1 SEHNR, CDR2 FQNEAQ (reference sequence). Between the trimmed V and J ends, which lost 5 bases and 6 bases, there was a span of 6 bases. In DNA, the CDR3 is TGTGCCAGCAGCCCCCTCGATACGCAGTATTTT. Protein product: CASSPLDTQYF. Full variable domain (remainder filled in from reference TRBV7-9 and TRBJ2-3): DTGVSQNPRHKITKRGQNVTFRCDPISEHNRLYWYRQTLGQGPEFLTYFQNEAQLEKSRLLSDRFSAERPKGSFSTLEIQRTEQGDSAMYLCASSPLDTQYFGPGTRLTVL.

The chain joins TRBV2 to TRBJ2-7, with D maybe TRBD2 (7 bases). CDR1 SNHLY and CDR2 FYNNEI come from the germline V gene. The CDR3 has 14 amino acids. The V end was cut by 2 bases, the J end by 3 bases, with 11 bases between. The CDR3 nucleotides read TGTGCCAGCAGTGAAAGGGGGGGGAACTACGAGCAGTACTTC. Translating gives CASSERGGNYEQYF.

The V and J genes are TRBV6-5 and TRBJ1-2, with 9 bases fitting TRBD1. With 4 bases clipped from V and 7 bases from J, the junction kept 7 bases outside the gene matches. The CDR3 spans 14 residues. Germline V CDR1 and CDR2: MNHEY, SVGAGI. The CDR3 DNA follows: TGTGCCAGCAGTTCCTGGGACAGGGCTTCTGGCTACACCTTC. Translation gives CASSSWDRASGYTF.

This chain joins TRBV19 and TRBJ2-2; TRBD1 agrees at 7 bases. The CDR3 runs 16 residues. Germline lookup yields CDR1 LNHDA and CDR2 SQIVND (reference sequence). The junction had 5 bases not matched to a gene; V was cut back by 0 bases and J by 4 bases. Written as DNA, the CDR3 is TGTGCCAGTAGTATAGATGGACAGGTGTCCACCGGGGAGCTGTTTTTT. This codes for CASSIDGQVSTGELFF.

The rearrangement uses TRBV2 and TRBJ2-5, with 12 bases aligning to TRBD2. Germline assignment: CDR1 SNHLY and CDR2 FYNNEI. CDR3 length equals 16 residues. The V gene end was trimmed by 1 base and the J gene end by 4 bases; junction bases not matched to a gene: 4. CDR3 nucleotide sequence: TGTGCCAGCAGTGAAGTGATACTAGCGGGAGGAGAGACCCAGTACTTC. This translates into CASSEVILAGGETQYF.

For the CDR3, the DNA is TGCGCCAGCAGCTTGGAGCCGGTAACTAATGAAAAACTGTTTTTT. Amino acids: CASSLEPVTNEKLFF. The chain employs TRBV5-1 and TRBJ1-4, with no clear D. The germline V gene encodes CDR1 SGHRS and CDR2 YFSETQ. The CDR3 length is 15 residues. V gave up 0 bases and J gave up 1 base, with 7 bases separating them. Full variable domain (outside the CDR3, taken from reference TRBV5-1 and TRBJ1-4): KAGVTQTPRYLIKTRGQQVTLSCSPISGHRSVSWYQQTPGQGLQFLFEYFSETQRNKGNFPGRFSGRQFSNSRSEMNVSTLELGDSALYLCASSLEPVTNEKLFFGSGTQLSVL.

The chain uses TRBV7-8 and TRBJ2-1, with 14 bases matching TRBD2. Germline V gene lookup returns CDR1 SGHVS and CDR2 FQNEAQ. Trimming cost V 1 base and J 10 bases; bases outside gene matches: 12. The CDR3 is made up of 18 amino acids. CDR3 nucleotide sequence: TGTGCCAGCAGCTTAGGGACTAGCGGGAGGTTCCGGACCATAGAGCAGTTCTTC. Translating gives CASSLGTSGRFRTIEQFF. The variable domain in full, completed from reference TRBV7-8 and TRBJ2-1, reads GAGVSQSPRYKVAKRGQDVALRCDPISGHVSLFWYQQALGQGPEFLTYFQNEAQLDKSGLPSDRFFAERPEGSVSTLKIQRTQQEDSAVYLCASSLGTSGRFRTIEQFFGPGTRLTVL.

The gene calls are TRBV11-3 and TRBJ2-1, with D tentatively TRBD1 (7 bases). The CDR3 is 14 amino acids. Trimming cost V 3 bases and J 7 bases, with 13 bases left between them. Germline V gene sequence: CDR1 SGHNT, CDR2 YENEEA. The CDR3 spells CASSLGGQVNEQFF. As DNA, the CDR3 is TGTGCCAGCAGCTTGGGAGGACAGGTTAATGAGCAGTTCTTC.

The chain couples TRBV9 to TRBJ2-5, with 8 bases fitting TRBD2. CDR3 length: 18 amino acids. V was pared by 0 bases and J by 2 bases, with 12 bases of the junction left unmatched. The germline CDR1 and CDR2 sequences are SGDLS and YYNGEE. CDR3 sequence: CASSVATGGVSIQETQYF. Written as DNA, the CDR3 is TGTGCCAGCAGCGTAGCTACGGGAGGGGTCAGCATTCAAGAGACCCAGTACTTC.

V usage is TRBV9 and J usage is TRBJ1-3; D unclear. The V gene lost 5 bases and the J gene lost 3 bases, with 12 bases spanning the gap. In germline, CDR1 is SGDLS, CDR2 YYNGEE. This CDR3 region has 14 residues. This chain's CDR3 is CASSVPGVGNTIYF. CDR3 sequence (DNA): TGTGCCAGCAGTGTTCCGGGAGTTGGAAACACCATATATTTT.